This is a list of T cell receptor beta chains from one sample in a study of blood T cell repertoires in COVID-19. Measured with immunoSEQ multiplex PCR; TCRdb has only the in-frame clones, and not every one. The top ten hold 0.8% to 0.9% of the sample, which has roughly 400,000 clones, roughly nine tenths seen once. The sample taken for sequencing was PBMCs or T cells enriched from blood (not recorded which). The receptors shown here come from a woman aged 40 to 50 who had been exposed to COVID-19. CDR3s include the opening cysteine and the closing phenylalanine or tryptophan. Fields, in order: CDR3 protein, CDR3 DNA, clone size, J gene, D gene, V gene. A D gene is named only where the DNA matches it firmly. Part of the rows lack a size; the others show once, few, many or a class for expanded clones.

CASSPTRGTDTQYF,TGTGCCAGCAGTCCGACGAGGGGGACAGATACGCAGTATTTT,.,TRBJ2-3,.,TRBV3-1/TRBV3-2
CASSRQAINTEAFF,TGTGCCAGCAGTCGGCAGGCCATCAACACTGAAGCTTTCTTT,once,TRBJ1-1,.,TRBV2
CASSHNSGQNSYNEQFF,TGTGCCAGCAGTCACAATAGCGGGCAAAACTCCTACAATGAGCAGTTCTTC,.,TRBJ2-1,TRBD2,TRBV7-8
CASSDSSPREQYF,TGTGCCAGTAGTGATAGTTCCCCCCGCGAGCAGTACTTC,.,TRBJ2-7,.,TRBV19
CATKGGDRVVNEQFF,TGTGCCACCAAGGGGGGGGACAGGGTGGTCAATGAGCAGTTCTTC,.,TRBJ2-1,TRBD1,TRBV15
CASKVAHQETQYF,TGTGCCAGCAAAGTAGCACACCAAGAGACCCAGTACTTC,.,TRBJ2-5,.,TRBV5-4
CASSIGQNQPQHF,TGTGCCAGTAGTATCGGACAGAATCAGCCCCAGCATTTT,.,TRBJ1-5,.,TRBV19
CASSPGIRASEAFF,TGTGCCAGCAGCCCAGGGATCAGGGCGTCTGAAGCTTTCTTT,.,TRBJ1-1,.,TRBV9
CASSFLRTGDINYGYTF,TGTGCCAGCAGTTTTTTACGGACAGGGGACATTAACTATGGCTACACCTTC,.,TRBJ1-2,TRBD1,TRBV27
CASSFRQGDYGYTF,TGTGCCAGCAGCTTTAGACAGGGAGACTATGGCTACACCTTC,.,TRBJ1-2,TRBD1,TRBV11-2
CASSSRPVNGDTQYF,TGTGCCAGCAGCTCCCGTCCGGTTAATGGAGATACGCAGTATTTT,.,TRBJ2-3,.,TRBV5-5
CASSRTGLRETQYF,TGTGCCAGCAGCAGGACAGGTCTGCGTGAGACCCAGTACTTC,.,TRBJ2-5,TRBD1,TRBV5-4
CASSEEANSPLHF,TGTGCCAGCAGTGAGGAGGCTAATTCACCCCTCCACTTT,.,TRBJ1-6,.,TRBV2